The 20 T cell receptor beta chains listed next were all sequenced from one sample in a study of CD8 T cells in ankylosing spondylitis. TCRdb redid the calling of the 5' RACE reads with MiXCR, one entry per CDR3 protein. Here the sample spans approximately 150,000 distinct CDR3 sequences, approximately 44% being singletons. Sequenced material: synovial fluid, either unsorted or a sorted T cell fraction (not recorded which). The receptors derive from a male donor with ankylosing spondylitis.

The chain employs TRBV4-3 and TRBJ2-3; a weak D match, TRBD1 (5 bases). The length of the CDR3 is 15 residues. The germline V gene has CDR1 LGHNA and CDR2 YSLEER. V was clipped by 0 bases and J by 4 bases, with 11 bases between them. Here the CDR3 DNA reads TGCGCCAGCAGCCAAGATGGGCAGGGCTCAGATACGCAGTATTTT. This codes for CASSQDGQGSDTQYF.

The chain has TRBV5-1 and TRBJ2-1, with 7 bases identical to TRBD2. The CDR3 extends over 14 amino acids. Germline V lookup: CDR1 SGHRS, CDR2 YFSETQ. V lost 1 base to trimming and J lost 10 bases; unmatched junction nucleotides: 8. The CDR3 loop is CASSLFFAGEEQFF. In DNA, the CDR3 is TGCGCCAGCAGCTTGTTTTTTGCGGGAGAGGAGCAGTTCTTC.

V and J are TRBV7-8 and TRBJ2-5; D is perhaps TRBD2 (6 bases). In germline, CDR1 is SGHVS, CDR2 FQNEAQ. The CDR3 extends over 17 amino acids. V lost 0 bases, J lost 3 bases, and 17 bases lay in between. CDR3 in amino acids: CASSLARGWGSKETQYF. The DNA of the CDR3 is TGTGCCAGCAGCTTAGCGCGGGGTTGGGGCTCGAAAGAGACCCAGTACTTC.

The V gene is TRBV12-3 or TRBV12-4, the J gene TRBJ1-1; D might be TRBD1 (5 bases). Trimming shortened V by 6 bases and J by 7 bases, and 21 bases separated the two germline ends. The CDR3 sequence is 15 residues long. The CDR3 spells CASSRVGGRVFEAFF. The CDR3 region has the DNA TGTGCCAGCAGCCGCGTGGGGGGGAGAGTATTTGAAGCTTTCTTT.

The V gene is TRBV7-4, the J gene TRBJ1-1; no definite D call. V was pared by 2 bases and J by 5 bases, with 12 bases between. This CDR3 has 14 amino acids. CDR1 is SGHVT and CDR2 is SQSDAQ in the germline V gene. The CDR3 bases are TGTGCCAGCAGCTTAAATGGACGGGCTACTGAAGCTTTCTTT. Its translation: CASSLNGRATEAFF.

The chain recombines TRBV12-3 or TRBV12-4 with TRBJ1-5; 8 bases fit TRBD1. CDR3 length: 16 residues. Trimming cost V 3 bases and J 7 bases; bases outside gene matches: 11. The CDR3 region is CASSFYPQGAEQPQHF. The CDR3 bases are TGTGCCAGCAGTTTTTATCCCCAGGGGGCAGAGCAGCCCCAGCATTTT.

This clonotype was observed a handful of times. This sequence joins TRBV4-1 and TRBJ1-1; TRBD1 is a possible D gene (5 bases). Germline loops: CDR1 MGHRA, CDR2 YSYEKL. The CDR3 is 14 amino acids. V shed 0 bases and J shed 5 bases, with 10 bases lying between them. CDR3 nucleotides: TGCGCCAGCAGCCAAGATGGGACGCCTACTGAAGCTTTCTTT. Its translation is CASSQDGTPTEAFF.

In DNA, the CDR3 is TGTGCCAGCAGCTTAAACCGGGACAGGGGGAATTATGAGCAGTTCTTC. It is translated as CASSLNRDRGNYEQFF. The chain has TRBV11-1 and TRBJ2-1, with 11 bases matching TRBD1. Trimming removed 2 bases from V and 8 bases from J; junction bases left unmatched: 8. The CDR3 loop spans 16 amino acids. From germline, CDR1 is SGHAT and CDR2 FQDESV (reference sequence).

This chain uses TRBV14 with TRBJ2-7; TRBD1 aligns across 7 bases. Germline CDR1 reads SGHDN; CDR2 reads FVKESK. V lost 4 bases to trimming and J lost 0 bases; unmatched junction nucleotides: 15. This CDR3 is built from 18 residues. CDR3: CASSPRGFRDRVSYEQYF. DNA of the CDR3: TGTGCCAGCAGCCCCAGGGGTTTTCGGGACAGAGTCTCCTACGAGCAGTACTTC.

This clonotype was counted between two and nine times. This rearrangement joins TRBV12-3 or TRBV12-4 to TRBJ2-1; the D call may be TRBD1 or TRBD2 (7 bases each). CDR3 length: 15 residues. Between the trimmed V and J ends, which lost 5 bases and 2 bases, there was a span of 13 bases. The chain's CDR3 is CASSGSGGAYNEQFF. The CDR3 nucleotides read TGTGCCAGCAGTGGCTCAGGGGGGGCCTACAATGAGCAGTTCTTC.

The chain combines TRBV4-1 with TRBJ1-2; possibly TRBD1 for D (6 bases). This CDR3 spans 14 amino acids. Trimming cost V 3 bases and J 4 bases, with 12 bases left between them. CDR1 is MGHRA and CDR2 is YSYEKL in the germline V gene. Here the CDR3 reads CASSHPQGTYGYTF. CDR3 sequence (DNA): TGCGCCAGCAGCCATCCACAGGGTACCTATGGCTACACCTTC.

The chain has TRBV2 and TRBJ2-1, with TRBD2 matching over 9 bases. Trimming cost V 1 base and J 7 bases; bases outside gene matches: 11. CDR1 and CDR2 (germline): SNHLY, FYNNEI. The CDR3 contains 17 residues. CDR3 region: CASSEVLSLAGTNEQFF. The DNA of the CDR3 is TGTGCCAGCAGTGAAGTCCTTTCGCTAGCGGGAACAAATGAGCAGTTCTTC.

This clonotype was found once. The chain combines TRBV9 with TRBJ2-1, with 10 bases aligning to TRBD2. The CDR3 length is 16 residues. The germline V gene encodes CDR1 SGDLS and CDR2 YYNGEE. Germline trimming cut 5 bases from V and 6 bases from J; bases unmatched to any gene: 11. CDR3 loop: CASSSRGLADPNEQFF. Written as DNA, the CDR3 is TGTGCCAGCAGTTCCCGTGGACTAGCGGATCCCAATGAGCAGTTCTTC.

The chain couples TRBV20-1 to TRBJ2-7; D unclear. The length of the CDR3 is 16 residues. Germline assignment: CDR1 DFQATT and CDR2 SNEGSKA (reference sequence). V was pared by 3 bases and J by 4 bases, with 22 bases between. The CDR3 loop reads CSARWTPPLLPYEQYF. CDR3 nucleotides: TGCAGTGCTAGGTGGACGCCCCCCTTACTTCCTTACGAGCAGTACTTC.

This clonotype was seen just once. The gene calls are TRBV5-5 and TRBJ2-2, with D perhaps TRBD2 (5 bases). The CDR3 is made up of 15 amino acids. Trimming left V 4 bases short and J 3 bases short, with 13 bases between. The germline V gene has CDR1 SGHKS and CDR2 YYEKEE (reference sequence). This CDR3 is CASSHRGRHTGELFF. The DNA of the CDR3 is TGTGCCAGCAGCCACCGGGGAAGGCACACCGGGGAGCTGTTTTTT.

The rearrangement joins TRBV27 to TRBJ1-6; 9 positions agree with TRBD1. The V gene's germline CDR1 is MNHEY and CDR2 SMNVEV (reference sequence). This CDR3 has 14 amino acids. The V gene end was trimmed by 2 bases and the J gene end by 10 bases; junction bases not matched to a gene: 3. For the CDR3, the DNA is TGTGCCAGCAGTTTACGGACAGGGGTGTCACCCCTCCACTTT. Protein: CASSLRTGVSPLHF.

The V gene is TRBV27, the J gene TRBJ2-7, with TRBD1 matching over 7 bases. Trimming removed 5 bases from V and 5 bases from J; junction bases left unmatched: 9. Germline V gene data show CDR1 as MNHEY and CDR2 as SMNVEV (reference sequence). There are 14 residues in the CDR3. The CDR3, as DNA: TGTGCCAGCAGTATCAGACAGGGTCGGGACGAGCAGTACTTC. This sequence encodes CASSIRQGRDEQYF.

The rearrangement links TRBV12-3 or TRBV12-4 to TRBJ1-3; maybe TRBD1 (6 bases). V was clipped by 1 base and J by 0 bases, with 16 bases between them. This CDR3 region has 18 residues. The CDR3 here is CASSLENGQPLSGNTIYF. In DNA form, the CDR3 reads TGTGCCAGCAGTTTAGAGAATGGACAGCCCCTCTCTGGAAACACCATATATTTT.

This chain uses TRBV9 with TRBJ2-3; 9 positions agree with TRBD1. CDR1 SGDLS and CDR2 YYNGEE come from the germline V gene. The CDR3 consists of 16 residues. The J segment lost 0 bases and the V segment lost 3 bases, leaving 5 bases of the junction unmatched. CDR3 amino acids: CASSAQGAWSTDTQYF. The CDR3 DNA follows: TGTGCCAGCAGCGCACAGGGGGCGTGGAGCACAGATACGCAGTATTTT. Supplemented by reference TRBV9 and TRBJ2-3, the full variable domain reads DSGVTQTPKHLITATGQRVTLRCSPRSGDLSVYWYQQSLDQGLQFLIQYYNGEERAKGNILERFSAQQFPDLHSELNLSSLELGDSALYFCASSAQGAWSTDTQYFGPGTRLTVL.

The chain has TRBV11-1 and TRBJ2-7; 8 bases agree with TRBD1. V lost 5 bases, J lost 2 bases, and 20 bases stayed unmatched. This CDR3 is 19 amino acids long. Germline CDR1 is SGHAT and CDR2 is FQDESV (reference sequence). CDR3 bases: TGTGCCAGCAGCCCAAGGACAGGGAGGATCGCCGATTACCCCTACGAGCAGTACTTC. It codes for CASSPRTGRIADYPYEQYF. Supplemented by reference TRBV11-1 and TRBJ2-7, the full variable domain reads EAEVAQSPRYKITEKSQAVAFWCDPISGHATLYWYRQILGQGPELLVQFQDESVVDDSQLPKDRFSAERLKGVDSTLKIQPAELGDSAMYLCASSPRTGRIADYPYEQYFGPGTRLTVT.